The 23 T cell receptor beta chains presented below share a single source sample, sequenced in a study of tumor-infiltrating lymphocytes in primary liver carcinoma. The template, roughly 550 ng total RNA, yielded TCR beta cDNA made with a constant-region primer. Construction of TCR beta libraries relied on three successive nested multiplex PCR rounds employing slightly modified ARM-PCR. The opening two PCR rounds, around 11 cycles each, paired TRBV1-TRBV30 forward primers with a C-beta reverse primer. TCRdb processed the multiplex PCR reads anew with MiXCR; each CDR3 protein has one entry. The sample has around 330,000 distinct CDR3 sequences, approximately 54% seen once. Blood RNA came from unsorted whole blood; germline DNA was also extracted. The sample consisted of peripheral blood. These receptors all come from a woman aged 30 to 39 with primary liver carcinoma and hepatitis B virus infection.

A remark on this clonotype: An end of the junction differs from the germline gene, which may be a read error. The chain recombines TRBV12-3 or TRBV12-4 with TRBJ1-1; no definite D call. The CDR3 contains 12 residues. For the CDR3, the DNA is TGCGCCAGCAGTTTAGTCGGGAGTCTTGGTTTCTTT. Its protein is CASSLVGSLGFF.

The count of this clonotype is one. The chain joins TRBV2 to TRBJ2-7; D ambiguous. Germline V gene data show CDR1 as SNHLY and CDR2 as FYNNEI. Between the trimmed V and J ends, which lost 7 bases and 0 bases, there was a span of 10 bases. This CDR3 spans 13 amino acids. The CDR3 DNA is TGTGCCAGCATGCTACCTCTCTCCTACGAGCAGTACTTC. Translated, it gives CASMLPLSYEQYF.

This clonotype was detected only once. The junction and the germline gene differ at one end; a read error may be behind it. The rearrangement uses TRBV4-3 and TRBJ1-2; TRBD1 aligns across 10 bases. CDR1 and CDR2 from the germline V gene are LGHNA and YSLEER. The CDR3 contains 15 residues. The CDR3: CASSQAGTGVDGYAF. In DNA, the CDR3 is TGCGCCAGCAGCCAAGCAGGGACAGGGGTAGATGGCTACGCCTTC.

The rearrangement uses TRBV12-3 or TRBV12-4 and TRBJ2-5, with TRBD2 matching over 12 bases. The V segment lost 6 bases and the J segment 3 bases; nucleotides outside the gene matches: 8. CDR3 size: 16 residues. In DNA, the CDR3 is TGTGCCAGCAGGGACGGGACTAGCGGGTCCAAAGAGACCCAGTACTTC. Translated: CASRDGTSGSKETQYF.

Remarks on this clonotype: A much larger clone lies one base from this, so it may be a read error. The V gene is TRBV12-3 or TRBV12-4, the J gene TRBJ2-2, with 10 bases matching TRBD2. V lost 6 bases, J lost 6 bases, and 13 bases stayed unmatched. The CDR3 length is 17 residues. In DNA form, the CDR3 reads TGTGCCAGCAGCTTACCGGCTAGCGGGAGCGACGCCGGGGAGCTGTTTTTT. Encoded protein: CASSLPASGSDAGELFF.

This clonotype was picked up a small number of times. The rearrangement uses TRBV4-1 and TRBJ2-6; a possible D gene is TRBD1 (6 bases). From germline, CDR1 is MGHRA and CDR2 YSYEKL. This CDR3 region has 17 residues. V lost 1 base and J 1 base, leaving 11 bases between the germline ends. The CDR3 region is CASSQASTGSGANVLTF. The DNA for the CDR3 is TGCGCCAGCAGCCAAGCCTCAACAGGGTCTGGGGCCAACGTCCTGACTTTC.

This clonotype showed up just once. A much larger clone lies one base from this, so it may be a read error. CDR3 sequence (DNA): TGCAGCGTTGCTTCTCGGGGGCGTAACGTTAACAATGAGCAGTTCTTC. Its protein is CSVASRGRNVNNEQFF. The chain is built from TRBV29-1 and TRBJ2-1; D is tentatively TRBD1 or TRBD2 (6 bases each). There are 16 residues in the CDR3. Germline V gene lookup returns CDR1 SQVTM and CDR2 ANQGSEA. Trimming cost V 4 bases and J 5 bases, with 21 bases left between them.

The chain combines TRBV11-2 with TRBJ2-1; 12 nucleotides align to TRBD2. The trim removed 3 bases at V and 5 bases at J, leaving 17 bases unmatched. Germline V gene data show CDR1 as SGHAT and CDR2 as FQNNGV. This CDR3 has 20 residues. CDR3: CASSFVGLAGLILYNNEQFF. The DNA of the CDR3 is TGTGCCAGCAGCTTTGTCGGACTAGCGGGGCTGATACTGTATAACAATGAGCAGTTCTTC.

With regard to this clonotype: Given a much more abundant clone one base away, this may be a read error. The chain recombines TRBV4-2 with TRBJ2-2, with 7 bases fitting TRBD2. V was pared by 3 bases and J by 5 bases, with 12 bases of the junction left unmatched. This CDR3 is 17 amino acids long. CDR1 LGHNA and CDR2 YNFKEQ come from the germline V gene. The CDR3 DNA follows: TGTGCCAGCAGCCAGACCCTCGGACTAGTGTCGACCGGGGAGCTGTTTTTT. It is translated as CASSQTLGLVSTGELFF.

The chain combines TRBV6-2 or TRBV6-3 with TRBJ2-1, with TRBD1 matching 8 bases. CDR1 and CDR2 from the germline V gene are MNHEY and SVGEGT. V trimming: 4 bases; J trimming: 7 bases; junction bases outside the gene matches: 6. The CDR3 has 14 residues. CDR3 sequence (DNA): TGTGCCAGCAGTTCCAGGGGGCAGACAAATGAGCAGTTCTTC. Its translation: CASSSRGQTNEQFF.

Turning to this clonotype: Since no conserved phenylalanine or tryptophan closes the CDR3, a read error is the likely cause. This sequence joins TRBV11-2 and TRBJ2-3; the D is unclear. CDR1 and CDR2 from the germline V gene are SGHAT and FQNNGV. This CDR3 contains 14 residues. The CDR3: CASSLDRRTDTQYS. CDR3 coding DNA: TGTGCCAGCAGCTTAGATCGGCGCACTGATACGCAGTATTCT.

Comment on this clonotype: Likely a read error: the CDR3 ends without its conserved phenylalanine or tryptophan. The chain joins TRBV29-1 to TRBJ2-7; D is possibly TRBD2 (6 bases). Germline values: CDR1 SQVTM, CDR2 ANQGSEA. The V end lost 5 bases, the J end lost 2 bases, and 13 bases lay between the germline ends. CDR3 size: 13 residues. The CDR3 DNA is TGCAGCGTTCGGGACGGGAGCGCCTACGAGCAGTACCTC. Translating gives CSVRDGSAYEQYL.

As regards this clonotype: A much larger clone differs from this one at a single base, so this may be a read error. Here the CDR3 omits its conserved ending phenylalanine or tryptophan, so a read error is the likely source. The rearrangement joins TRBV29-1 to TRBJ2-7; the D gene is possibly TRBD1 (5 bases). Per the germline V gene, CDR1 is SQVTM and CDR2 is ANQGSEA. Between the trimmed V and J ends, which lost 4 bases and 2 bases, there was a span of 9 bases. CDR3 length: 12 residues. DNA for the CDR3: TGCAGCGTTGGACAGTCGACCTACGAGCAGTACTCC. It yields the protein CSVGQSTYEQYS.

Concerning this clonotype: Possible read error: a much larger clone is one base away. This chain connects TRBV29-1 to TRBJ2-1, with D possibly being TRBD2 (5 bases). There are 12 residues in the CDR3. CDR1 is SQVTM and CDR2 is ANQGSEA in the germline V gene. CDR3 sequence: CSVALAGNGQFF. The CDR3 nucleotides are TGCAGCGTTGCGCTAGCTGGCAATGGGCAGTTCTTC.

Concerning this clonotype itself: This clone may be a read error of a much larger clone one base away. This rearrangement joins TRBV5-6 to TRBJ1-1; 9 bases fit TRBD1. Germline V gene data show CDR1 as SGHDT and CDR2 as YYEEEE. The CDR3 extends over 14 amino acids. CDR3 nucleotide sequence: TGTGCCAGCAGGGGGACAGGGTTGAACACTGAAACTTTCTTT. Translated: CASRGTGLNTETFF.

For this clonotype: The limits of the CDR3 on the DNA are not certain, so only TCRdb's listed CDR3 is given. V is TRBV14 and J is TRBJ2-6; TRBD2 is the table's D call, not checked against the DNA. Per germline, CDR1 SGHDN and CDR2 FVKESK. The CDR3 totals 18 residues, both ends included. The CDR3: CASSQDGDLHFGGNVLTF.

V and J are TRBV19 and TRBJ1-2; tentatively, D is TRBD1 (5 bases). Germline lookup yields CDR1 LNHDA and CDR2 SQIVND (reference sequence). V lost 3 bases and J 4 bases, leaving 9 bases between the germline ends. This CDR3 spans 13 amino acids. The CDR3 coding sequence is TGTGCCAGTAGTATCGGCAGGGCCTATGGCTACACCTTC. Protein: CASSIGRAYGYTF.

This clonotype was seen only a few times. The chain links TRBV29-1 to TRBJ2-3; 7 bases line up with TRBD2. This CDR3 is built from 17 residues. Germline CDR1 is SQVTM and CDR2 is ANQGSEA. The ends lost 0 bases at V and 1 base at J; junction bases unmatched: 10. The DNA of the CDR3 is TGCAGCGTTGAAGATAAAGCGGGAACCACCCGCACAGATACGCAGTATTTT. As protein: CSVEDKAGTTRTDTQYF.

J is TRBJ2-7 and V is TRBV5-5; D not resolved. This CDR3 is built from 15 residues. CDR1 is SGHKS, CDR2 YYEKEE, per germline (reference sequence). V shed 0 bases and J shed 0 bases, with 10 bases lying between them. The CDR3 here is CASSLEPPRSYEQYF. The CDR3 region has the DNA TGTGCCAGCAGCTTGGAACCCCCCCGCTCCTACGAGCAGTACTTC.

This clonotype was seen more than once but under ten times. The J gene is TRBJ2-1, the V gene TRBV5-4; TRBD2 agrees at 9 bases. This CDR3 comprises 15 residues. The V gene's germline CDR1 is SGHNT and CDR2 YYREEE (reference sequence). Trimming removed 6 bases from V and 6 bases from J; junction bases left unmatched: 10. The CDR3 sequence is CASTLGLAGSNEQFF. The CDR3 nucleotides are TGTGCCAGCACCCTGGGGCTAGCGGGATCCAATGAGCAGTTCTTC.

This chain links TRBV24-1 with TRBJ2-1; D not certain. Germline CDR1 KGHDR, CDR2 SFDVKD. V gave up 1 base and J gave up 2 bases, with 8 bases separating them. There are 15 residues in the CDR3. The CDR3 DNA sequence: TGTGCCACCAGTGATTTTAAACGGCCCTACAATGAGCAGTTCTTC. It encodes CATSDFKRPYNEQFF.

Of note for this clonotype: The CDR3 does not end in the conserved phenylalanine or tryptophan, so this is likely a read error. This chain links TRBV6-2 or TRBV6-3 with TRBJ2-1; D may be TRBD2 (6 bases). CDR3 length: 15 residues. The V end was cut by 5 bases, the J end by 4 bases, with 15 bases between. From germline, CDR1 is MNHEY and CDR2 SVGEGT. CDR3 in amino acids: CASSGLADPYNEQFL. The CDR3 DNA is TGTGCCAGCAGTGGCTTAGCGGATCCTTACAATGAGCAGTTCTTG.

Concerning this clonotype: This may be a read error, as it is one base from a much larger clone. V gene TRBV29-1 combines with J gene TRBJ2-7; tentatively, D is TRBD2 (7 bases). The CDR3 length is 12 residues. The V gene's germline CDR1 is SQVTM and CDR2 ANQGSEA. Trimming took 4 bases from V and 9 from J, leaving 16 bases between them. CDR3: CSVGGAGVAQYF. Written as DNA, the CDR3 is TGCAGCGTTGGGGGGGCGGGAGTGGCGCAGTACTTC.